The clone carrying this T cell receptor beta chain was detected a few times. Germline CDR1 and CDR2: SGHTA and FQGNSA. Trimming cost V 1 base and J 3 bases; bases outside gene matches: 3. This CDR3 contains 16 residues. Via MiXCR, TCRdb re-called the RT-PCR reads, giving one row per CDR3 protein. This sample has 550,000 to 750,000 distinct CDR3 sequences, with approximately 15% found just once. The sample taken for sequencing was memory CD4+ T cells from blood. This TCR was recovered from a female donor in good health, serving as a healthy control. The rearrangement links TRBV7-2 to TRBJ2-1, with 10 positions matching TRBD2. The CDR3 DNA follows: TGTGCCAGCAGCTTAGATACTAGCGGGGTCTACAATGAGCAGTTCTTC. This gives the protein CASSLDTSGVYNEQFF.